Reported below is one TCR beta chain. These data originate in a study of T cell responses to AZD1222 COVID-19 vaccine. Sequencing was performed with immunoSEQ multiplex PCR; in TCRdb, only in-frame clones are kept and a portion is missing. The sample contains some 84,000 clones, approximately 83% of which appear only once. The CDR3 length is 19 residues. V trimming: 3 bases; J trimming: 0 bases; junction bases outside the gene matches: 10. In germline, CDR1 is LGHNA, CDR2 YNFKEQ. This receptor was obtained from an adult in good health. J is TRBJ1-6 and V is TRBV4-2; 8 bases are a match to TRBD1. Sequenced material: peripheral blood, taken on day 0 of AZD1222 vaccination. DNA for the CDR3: TGTGCCAGCAGCCATTTCGACAGGGGCTGGAACTCCTATAATTCACCCCTCCACTTT. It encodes CASSHFDRGWNSYNSPLHF.